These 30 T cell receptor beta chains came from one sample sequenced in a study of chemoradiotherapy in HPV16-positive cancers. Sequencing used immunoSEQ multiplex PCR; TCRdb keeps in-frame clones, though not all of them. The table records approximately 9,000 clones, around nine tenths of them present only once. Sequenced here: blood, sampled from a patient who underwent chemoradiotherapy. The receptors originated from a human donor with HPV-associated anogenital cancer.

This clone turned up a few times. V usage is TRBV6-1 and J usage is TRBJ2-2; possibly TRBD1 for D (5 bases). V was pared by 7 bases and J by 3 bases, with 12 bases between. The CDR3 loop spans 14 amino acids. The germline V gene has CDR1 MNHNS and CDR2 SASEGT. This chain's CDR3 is CASIMTAYTGELFF. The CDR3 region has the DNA TGTGCCAGCATAATGACAGCCTACACCGGGGAGCTGTTTTTT.

The chain's CDR3 is CAISGEVPVYGYTF. CDR3 sequence (DNA): TGTGCCATCAGTGGGGAGGTACCGGTCTATGGCTACACCTTC. V is TRBV10-3 and J is TRBJ1-2; no definite D call. The germline V gene has CDR1 ENHRY and CDR2 SYGVKD. The CDR3 runs 14 residues. Trimming removed 4 bases from V and 4 bases from J, with 13 bases in between.

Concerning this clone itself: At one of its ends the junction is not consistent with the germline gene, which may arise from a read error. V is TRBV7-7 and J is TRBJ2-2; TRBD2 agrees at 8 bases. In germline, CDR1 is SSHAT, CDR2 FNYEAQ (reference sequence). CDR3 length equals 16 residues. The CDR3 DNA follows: TGTGCTAGCAGCTTAGCGGGGTTTCTGGATACCGGGGAGCTGTTTTTT. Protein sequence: CASSLAGFLDTGELFF. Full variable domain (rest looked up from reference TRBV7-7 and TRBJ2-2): GAGVSQSPRYKVTKRGQDVTLRCDPISSHATLYWYQQALGQGPEFLTYFNYEAQPDKSGLPSDRFSAERPEGSISTLTIQRTEQRDSAMYRCASSLAGFLDTGELFFGEGSRLTVL.

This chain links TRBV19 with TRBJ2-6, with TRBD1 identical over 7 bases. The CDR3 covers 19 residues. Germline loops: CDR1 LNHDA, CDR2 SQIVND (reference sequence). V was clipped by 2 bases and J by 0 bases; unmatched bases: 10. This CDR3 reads CASSISGNRGLSGANVLTF. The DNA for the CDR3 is TGTGCCAGTAGTATATCGGGGAACAGGGGTCTCTCTGGGGCCAACGTCCTGACTTTC.

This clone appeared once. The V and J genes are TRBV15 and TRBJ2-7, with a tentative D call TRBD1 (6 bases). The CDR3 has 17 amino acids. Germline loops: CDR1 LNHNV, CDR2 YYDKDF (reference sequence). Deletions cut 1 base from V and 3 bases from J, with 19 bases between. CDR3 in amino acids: CATSRVPRTGRLYEQYF. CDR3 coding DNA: TGTGCCACCAGCAGAGTCCCAAGAACAGGGCGTCTCTACGAGCAGTACTTC.

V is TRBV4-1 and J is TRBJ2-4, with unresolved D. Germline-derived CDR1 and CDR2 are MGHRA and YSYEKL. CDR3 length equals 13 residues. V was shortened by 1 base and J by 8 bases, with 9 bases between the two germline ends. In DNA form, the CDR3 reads TGCGCCAGCAGCCAAGGGGCGTTGGACATTCAGTACTTC. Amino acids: CASSQGALDIQYF.

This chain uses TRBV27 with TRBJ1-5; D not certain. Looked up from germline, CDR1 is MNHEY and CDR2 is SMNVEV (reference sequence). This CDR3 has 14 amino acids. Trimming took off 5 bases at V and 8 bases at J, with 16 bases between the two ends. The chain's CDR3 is CASSTRPGVEPQHF. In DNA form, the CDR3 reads TGTGCCAGCAGTACGCGGCCGGGAGTGGAGCCCCAGCATTTT.

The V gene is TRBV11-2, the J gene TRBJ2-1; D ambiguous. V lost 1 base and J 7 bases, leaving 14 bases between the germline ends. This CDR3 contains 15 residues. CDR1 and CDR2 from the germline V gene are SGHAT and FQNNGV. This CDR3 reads CASSLAPRLRNEQFF. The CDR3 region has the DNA TGTGCCAGCAGCTTAGCCCCCCGCTTGAGGAATGAGCAGTTCTTC.

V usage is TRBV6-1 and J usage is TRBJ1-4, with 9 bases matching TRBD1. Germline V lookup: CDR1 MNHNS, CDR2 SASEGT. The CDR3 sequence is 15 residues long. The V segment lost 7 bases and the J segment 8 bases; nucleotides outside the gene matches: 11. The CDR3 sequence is CASTRRTGEGEKLFF. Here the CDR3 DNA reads TGTGCCAGCACGCGCCGGACAGGGGAGGGGGAAAAACTGTTTTTT.

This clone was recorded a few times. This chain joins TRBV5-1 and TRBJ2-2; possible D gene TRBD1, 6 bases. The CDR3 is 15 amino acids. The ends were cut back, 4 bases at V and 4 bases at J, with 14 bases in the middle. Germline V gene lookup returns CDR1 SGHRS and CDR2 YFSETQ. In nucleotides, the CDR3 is TGCGCCAGCAGCCAACAGGGATCGATCACCGGGGAGCTGTTTTTT. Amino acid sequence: CASSQQGSITGELFF.

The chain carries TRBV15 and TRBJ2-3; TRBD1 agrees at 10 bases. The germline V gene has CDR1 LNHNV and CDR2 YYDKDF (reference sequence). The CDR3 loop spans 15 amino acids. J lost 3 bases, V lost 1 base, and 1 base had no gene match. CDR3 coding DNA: TGTGCCACCAGCAGAGGGACAGGGGGAACAGATACGCAGTATTTT. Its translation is CATSRGTGGTDTQYF.

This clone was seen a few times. This chain's CDR3 is CAISPVRGASGNTIYF. The CDR3 region has the DNA TGTGCCATCAGTCCTGTAAGGGGGGCCTCTGGAAACACCATATATTTT. The chain couples TRBV10-3 to TRBJ1-3, with a tentative D call TRBD1 (6 bases). V was shortened by 5 bases and J by 0 bases, with 14 bases between the two germline ends. The CDR3 has 16 residues. Germline loops: CDR1 ENHRY, CDR2 SYGVKD.

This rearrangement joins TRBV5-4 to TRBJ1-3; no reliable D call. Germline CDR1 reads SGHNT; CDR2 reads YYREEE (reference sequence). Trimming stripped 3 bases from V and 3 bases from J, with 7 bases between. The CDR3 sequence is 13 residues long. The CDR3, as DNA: TGTGCCAGCAGCTCCCGAGGTGGAAACACCATATATTTT. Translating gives CASSSRGGNTIYF.

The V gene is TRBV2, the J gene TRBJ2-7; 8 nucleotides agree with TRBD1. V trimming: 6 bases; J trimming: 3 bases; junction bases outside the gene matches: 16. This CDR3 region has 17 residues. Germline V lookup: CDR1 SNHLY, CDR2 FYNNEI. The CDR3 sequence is CASRQGLLSDRDYEQYF. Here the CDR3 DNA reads TGTGCCAGCAGGCAGGGCCTATTGTCGGACAGGGACTACGAGCAGTACTTC.

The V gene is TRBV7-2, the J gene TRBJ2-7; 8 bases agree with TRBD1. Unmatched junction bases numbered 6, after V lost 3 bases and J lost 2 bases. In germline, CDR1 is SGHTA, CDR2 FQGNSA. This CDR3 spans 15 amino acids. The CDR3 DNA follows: TGTGCCAGCAGCTTTGTCGGGACAGGAGCCTACGAGCAGTACTTC. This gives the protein CASSFVGTGAYEQYF.

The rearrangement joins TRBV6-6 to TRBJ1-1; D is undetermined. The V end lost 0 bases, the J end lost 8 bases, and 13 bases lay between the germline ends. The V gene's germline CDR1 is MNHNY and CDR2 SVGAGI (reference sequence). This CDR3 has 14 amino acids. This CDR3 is CASSYSLPGFEAFF. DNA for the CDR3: TGTGCCAGCAGTTACTCCCTACCGGGATTCGAAGCTTTCTTT.

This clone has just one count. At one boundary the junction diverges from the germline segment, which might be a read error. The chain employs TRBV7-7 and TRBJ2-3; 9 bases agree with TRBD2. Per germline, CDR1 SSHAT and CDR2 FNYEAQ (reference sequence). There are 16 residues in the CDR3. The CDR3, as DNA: TGTGCTAGCAGCCCTCTTGCGGGAGGGCGGGCAGATACGCAGTATTTT. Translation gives CASSPLAGGRADTQYF.

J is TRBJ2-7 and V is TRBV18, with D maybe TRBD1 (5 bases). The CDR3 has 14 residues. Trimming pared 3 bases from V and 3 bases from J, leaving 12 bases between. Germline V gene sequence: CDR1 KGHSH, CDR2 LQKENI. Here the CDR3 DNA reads TGTGCCAGCTCACCCTCGACAGCTCACTACGAGCAGTACTTC. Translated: CASSPSTAHYEQYF.

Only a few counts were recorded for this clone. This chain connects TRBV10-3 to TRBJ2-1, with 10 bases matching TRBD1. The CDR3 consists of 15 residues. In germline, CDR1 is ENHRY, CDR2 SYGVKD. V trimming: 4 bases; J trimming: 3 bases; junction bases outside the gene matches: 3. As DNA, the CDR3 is TGTGCCATCAGTGTCCGGACAGGGGGCTACAATGAGCAGTTCTTC. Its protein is CAISVRTGGYNEQFF.

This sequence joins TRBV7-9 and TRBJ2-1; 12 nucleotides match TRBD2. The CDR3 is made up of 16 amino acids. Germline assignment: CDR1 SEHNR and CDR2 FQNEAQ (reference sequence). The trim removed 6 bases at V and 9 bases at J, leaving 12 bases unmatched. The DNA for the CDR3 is TGTGCCAGCAGAAACCTAGCGGGAGGGCCCCTTCGTGAGCAGTTCTTC. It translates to CASRNLAGGPLREQFF.

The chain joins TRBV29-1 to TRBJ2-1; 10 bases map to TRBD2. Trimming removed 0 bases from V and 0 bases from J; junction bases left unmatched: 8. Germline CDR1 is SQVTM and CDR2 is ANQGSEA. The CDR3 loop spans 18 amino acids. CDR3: CSVEDGLAGASSYNEQFF. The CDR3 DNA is TGCAGCGTTGAAGATGGGCTAGCGGGGGCCAGCTCCTACAATGAGCAGTTCTTC.

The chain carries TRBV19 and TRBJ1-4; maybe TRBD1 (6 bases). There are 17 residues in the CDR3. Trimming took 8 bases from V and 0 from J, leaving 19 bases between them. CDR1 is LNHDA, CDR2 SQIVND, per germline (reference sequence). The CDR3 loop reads CASVRPGAHATNEKLFF. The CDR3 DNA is TGTGCCAGTGTGAGGCCAGGGGCGCATGCAACTAATGAAAAACTGTTTTTT.

CDR3 DNA sequence: TGTGCCAGCAGTTACTCACCGTTCTACGAGCAGTACTTC. It translates to CASSYSPFYEQYF. The chain links TRBV6-6 to TRBJ2-7; D is unresolved. Germline V CDR1 and CDR2: MNHNY, SVGAGI (reference sequence). This CDR3 contains 13 residues. Trimming took 0 bases from V and 3 from J, leaving 6 bases between them.

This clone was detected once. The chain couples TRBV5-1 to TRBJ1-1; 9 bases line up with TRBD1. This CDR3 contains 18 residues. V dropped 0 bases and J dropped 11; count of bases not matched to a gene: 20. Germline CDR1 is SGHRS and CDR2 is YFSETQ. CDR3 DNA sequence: TGCGCCAGCAGCTTGGGGATTAACAGGGGGCGGCTTGAAAGGTCGGCTTTCTTT. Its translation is CASSLGINRGRLERSAFF.

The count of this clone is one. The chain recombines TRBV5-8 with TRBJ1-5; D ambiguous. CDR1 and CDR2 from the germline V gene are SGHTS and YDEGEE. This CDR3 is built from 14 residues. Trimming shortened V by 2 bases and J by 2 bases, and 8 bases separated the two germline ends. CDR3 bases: TGTGCCAGCAGCTTAGTGCCAGGCAATCAGCCCCAGCATTTT. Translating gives CASSLVPGNQPQHF.

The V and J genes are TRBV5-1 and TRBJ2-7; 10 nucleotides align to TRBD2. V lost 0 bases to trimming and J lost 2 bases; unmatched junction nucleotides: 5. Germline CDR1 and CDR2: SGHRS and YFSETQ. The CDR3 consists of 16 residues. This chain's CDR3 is CASSLEFLAGAYEQYF. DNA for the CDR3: TGCGCCAGCAGCTTGGAATTCCTAGCGGGAGCCTACGAGCAGTACTTC.

CDR3 protein: CASSGGGLEETQYF. The CDR3 bases are TGCGCCAGCAGCGGCGGGGGACTAGAAGAGACCCAGTACTTC. The chain joins TRBV10-1 to TRBJ2-5; 8 nucleotides align to TRBD2. V shed 6 bases, J shed 3 bases, and the junction held 6 bases outside the gene matches. Germline lookup yields CDR1 WNHNN and CDR2 SYGVQD (reference sequence). This CDR3 is 14 amino acids long.

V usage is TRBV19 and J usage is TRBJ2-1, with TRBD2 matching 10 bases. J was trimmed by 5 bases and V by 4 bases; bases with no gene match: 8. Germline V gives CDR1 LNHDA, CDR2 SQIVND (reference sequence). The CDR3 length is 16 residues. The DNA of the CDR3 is TGTGCCAGTAGTACTAGCGGGAGTGGGCAGAACAATGAGCAGTTCTTC. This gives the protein CASSTSGSGQNNEQFF.

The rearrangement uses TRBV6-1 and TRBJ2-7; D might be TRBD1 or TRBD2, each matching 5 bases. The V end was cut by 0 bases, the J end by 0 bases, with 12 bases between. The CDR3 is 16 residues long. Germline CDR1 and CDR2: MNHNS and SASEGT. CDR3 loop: CASSEAFEGYSYEQYF. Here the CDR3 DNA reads TGTGCCAGCAGTGAAGCGTTCGAGGGGTACTCCTACGAGCAGTACTTC.

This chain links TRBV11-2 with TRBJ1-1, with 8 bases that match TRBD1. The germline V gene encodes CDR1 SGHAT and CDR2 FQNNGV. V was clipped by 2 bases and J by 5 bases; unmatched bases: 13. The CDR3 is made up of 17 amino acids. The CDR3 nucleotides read TGTGCCAGCAGCTTATTTTTGGCAGGGGGCAAAGCGACTGAAGCTTTCTTT. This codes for CASSLFLAGGKATEAFF.